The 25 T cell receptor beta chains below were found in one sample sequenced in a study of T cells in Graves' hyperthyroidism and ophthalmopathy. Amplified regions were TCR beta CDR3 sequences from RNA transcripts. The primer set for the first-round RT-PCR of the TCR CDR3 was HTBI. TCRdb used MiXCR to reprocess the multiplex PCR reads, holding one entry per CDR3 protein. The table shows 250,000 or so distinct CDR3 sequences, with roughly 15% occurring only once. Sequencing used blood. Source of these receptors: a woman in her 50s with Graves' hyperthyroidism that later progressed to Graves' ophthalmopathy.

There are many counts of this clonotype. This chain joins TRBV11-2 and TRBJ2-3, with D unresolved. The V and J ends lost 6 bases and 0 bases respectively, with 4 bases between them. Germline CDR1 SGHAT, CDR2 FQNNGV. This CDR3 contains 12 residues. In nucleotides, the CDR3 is TGTGCCAGCAGGACTAGCACAGATACGCAGTATTTT. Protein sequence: CASRTSTDTQYF.

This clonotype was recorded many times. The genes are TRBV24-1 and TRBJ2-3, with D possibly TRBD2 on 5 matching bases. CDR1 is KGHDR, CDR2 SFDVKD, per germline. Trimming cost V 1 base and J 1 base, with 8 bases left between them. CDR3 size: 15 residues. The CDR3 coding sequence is TGTGCCACCAGTGATTTTGGGCGGGGCACAGATACGCAGTATTTT. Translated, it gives CATSDFGRGTDTQYF.

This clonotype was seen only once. CDR3 coding DNA: TGTGCCAGCAGCTTAGGCAGGGGCGCCTTATACAATGAGCAGTTCTTC. This gives the protein CASSLGRGALYNEQFF. This sequence joins TRBV11-2 and TRBJ2-1; a weak D match, TRBD1 (6 bases). In germline, CDR1 is SGHAT, CDR2 FQNNGV. Trimming removed 1 base from V and 4 bases from J, with 14 bases in between. The CDR3 sequence is 16 residues long.

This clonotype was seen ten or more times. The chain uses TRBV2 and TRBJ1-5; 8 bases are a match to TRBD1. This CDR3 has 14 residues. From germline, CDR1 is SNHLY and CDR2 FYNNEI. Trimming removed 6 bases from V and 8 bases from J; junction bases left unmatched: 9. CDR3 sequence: CASSESDRGEPQHF. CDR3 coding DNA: TGTGCCAGCAGCGAATCTGACAGGGGAGAGCCCCAGCATTTT.

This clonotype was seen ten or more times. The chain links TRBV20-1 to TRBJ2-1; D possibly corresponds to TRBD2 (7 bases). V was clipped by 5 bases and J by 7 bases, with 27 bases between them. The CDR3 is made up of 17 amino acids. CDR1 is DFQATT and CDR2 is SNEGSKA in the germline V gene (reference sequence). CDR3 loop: CSAHGTRGAGDPNEQFF. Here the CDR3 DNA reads TGCAGTGCTCACGGTACCCGGGGGGCGGGAGATCCAAATGAGCAGTTCTTC.

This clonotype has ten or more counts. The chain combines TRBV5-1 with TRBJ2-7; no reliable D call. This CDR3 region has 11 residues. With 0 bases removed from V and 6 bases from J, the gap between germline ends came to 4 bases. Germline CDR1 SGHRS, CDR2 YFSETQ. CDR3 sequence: CASSLGAEQYF. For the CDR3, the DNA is TGCGCCAGCAGCTTGGGGGCCGAGCAGTACTTC.

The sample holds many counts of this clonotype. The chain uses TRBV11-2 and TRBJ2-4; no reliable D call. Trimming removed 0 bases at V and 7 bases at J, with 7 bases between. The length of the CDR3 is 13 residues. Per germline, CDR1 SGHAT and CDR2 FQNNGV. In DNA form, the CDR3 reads TGTGCCAGCAGCTTAGACAGTGGGAACATTCAGTACTTC. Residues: CASSLDSGNIQYF. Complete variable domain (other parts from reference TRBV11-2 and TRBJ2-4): EAGVAQSPRYKIIEKRQSVAFWCNPISGHATLYWYQQILGQGPKLLIQFQNNGVVDDSQLPKDRFSAERLKGVDSTLKIQPAKLEDSAVYLCASSLDSGNIQYFGAGTRLSVL.

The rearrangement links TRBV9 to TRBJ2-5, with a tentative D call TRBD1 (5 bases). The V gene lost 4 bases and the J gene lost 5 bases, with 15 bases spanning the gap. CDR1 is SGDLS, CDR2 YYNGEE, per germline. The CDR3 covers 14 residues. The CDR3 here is CASSPPRGLETQYF. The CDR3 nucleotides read TGTGCCAGCAGCCCCCCAAGGGGCCTGGAGACCCAGTACTTC.

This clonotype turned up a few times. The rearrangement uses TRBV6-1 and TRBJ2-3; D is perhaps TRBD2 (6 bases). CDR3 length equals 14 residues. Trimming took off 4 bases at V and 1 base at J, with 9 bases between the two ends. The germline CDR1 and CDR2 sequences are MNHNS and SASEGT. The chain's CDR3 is CASSAWGGTDTQYF. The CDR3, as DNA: TGTGCCAGCAGTGCCTGGGGGGGCACAGATACGCAGTATTTT.

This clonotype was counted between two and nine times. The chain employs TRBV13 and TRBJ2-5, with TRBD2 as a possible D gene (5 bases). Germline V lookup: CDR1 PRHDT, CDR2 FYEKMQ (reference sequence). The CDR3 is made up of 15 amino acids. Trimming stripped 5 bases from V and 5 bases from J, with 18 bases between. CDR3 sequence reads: CASSARGGLAETQYF. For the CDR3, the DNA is TGTGCCAGCAGCGCCCGCGGCGGGCTAGCTGAGACCCAGTACTTC.

The CDR3 loop reads CSAVGDRGWTDTQYF. CDR3 bases: TGCAGCGCTGTAGGGGACAGGGGTTGGACAGATACGCAGTATTTT. The V call is TRBV29-1, the J call TRBJ2-3; 10 nucleotides align to TRBD1. V dropped 7 bases and J dropped 3; count of bases not matched to a gene: 10. CDR1 is SQVTM and CDR2 is ANQGSEA in the germline V gene. The CDR3 has 15 residues.

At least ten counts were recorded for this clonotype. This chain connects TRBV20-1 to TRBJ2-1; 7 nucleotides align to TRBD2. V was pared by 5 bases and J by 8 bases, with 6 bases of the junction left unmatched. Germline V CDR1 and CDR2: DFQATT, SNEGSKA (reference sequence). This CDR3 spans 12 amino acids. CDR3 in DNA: TGCAGTGCTCAGTGGGAGGGACATGAGCAGTTCTTC. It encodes CSAQWEGHEQFF.

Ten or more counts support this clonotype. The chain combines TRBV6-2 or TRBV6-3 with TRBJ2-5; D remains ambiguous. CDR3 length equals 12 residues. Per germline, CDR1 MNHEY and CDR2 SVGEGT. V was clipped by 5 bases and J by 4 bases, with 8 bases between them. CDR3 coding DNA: TGTGCCAGCAGTCCCCGGATAGAGACCCAGTACTTC. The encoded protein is CASSPRIETQYF.

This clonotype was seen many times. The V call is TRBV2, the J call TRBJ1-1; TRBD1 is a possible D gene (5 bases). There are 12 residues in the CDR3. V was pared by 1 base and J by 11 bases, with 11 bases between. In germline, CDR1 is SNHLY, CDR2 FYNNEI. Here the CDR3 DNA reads TGTGCCAGCAGTGAAGAAGGAGGGGCGGCTTTCTTT. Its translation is CASSEEGGAAFF.

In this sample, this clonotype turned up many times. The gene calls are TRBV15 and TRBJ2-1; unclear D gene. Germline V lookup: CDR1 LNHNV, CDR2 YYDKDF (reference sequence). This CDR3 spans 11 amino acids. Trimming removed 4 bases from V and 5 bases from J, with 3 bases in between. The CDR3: CATSKNNEQFF. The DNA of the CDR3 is TGTGCCACCAGCAAGAACAATGAGCAGTTCTTC.

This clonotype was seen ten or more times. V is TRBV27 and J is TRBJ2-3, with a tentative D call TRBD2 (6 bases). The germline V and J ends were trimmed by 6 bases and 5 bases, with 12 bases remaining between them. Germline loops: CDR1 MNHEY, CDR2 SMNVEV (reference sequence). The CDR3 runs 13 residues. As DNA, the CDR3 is TGTGCCAGCAGCTATATCGGGAGAGATACGCAGTATTTT. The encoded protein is CASSYIGRDTQYF.

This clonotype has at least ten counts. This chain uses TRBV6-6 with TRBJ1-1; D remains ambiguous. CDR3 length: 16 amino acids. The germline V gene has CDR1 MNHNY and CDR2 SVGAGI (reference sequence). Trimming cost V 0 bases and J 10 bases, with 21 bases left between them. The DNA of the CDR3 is TGTGCCAGCAGTTACTCGATTTCCCGGAACCTGGTGAGAGCTTTCTTT. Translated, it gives CASSYSISRNLVRAFF.

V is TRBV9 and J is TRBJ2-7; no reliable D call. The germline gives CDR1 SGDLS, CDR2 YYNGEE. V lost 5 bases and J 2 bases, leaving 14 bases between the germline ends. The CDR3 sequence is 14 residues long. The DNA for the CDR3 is TGTGCCAGCAGTCACATACTTACCCCCTACGAGCAGTACTTC. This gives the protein CASSHILTPYEQYF.

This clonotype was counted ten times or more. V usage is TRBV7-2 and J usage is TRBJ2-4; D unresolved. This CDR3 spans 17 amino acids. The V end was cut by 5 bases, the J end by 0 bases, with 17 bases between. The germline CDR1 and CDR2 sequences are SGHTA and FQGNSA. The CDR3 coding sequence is TGTGCCAGCAGCGCCCGATTGGTAGAACAAGCCAAAAACATTCAGTACTTC. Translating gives CASSARLVEQAKNIQYF.

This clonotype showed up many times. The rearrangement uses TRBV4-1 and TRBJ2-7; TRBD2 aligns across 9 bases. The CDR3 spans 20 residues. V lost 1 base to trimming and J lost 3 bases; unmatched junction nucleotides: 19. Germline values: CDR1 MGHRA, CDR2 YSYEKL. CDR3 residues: CASSQVTSGRESRLGYEQYF. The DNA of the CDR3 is TGCGCCAGCAGCCAAGTAACTAGCGGGCGGGAGTCACGTTTGGGCTACGAGCAGTACTTC.

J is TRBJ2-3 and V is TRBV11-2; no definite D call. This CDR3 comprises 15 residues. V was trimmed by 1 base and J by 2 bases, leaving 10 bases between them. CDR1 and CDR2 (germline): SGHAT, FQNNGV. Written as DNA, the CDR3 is TGTGCCAGCAGCTTAGGGTGGGCGACCACAGATACGCAGTATTTT. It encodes CASSLGWATTDTQYF.

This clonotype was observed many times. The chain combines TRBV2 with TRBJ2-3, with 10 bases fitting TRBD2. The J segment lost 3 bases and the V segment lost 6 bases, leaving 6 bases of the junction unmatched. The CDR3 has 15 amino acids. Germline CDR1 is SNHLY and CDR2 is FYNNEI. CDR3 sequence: CASRGLARWTDTQYF. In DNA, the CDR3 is TGTGCCAGCAGGGGACTAGCGAGGTGGACAGATACGCAGTATTTT.

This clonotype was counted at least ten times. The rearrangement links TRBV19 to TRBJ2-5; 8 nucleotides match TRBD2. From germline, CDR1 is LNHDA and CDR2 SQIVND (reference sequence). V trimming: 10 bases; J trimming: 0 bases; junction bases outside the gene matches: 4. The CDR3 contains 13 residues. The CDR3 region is CATALADQETQYF. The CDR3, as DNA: TGTGCCACCGCACTAGCGGACCAAGAGACCCAGTACTTC.

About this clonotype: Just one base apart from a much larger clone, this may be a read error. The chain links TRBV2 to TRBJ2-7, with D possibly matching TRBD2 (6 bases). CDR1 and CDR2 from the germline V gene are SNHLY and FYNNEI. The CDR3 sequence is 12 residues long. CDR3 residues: CAIGGVSCEQYF. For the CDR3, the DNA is TGTGCCATCGGCGGGGTCTCCTGCGAGCAGTACTTC.

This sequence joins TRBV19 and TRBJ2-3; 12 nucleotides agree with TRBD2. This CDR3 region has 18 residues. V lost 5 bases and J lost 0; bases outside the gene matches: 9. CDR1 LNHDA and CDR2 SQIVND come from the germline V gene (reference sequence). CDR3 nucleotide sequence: TGTGCCAGTAGTTCCCGGGGGACTAGCGGGCCGAGCACAGATACGCAGTATTTT. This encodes CASSSRGTSGPSTDTQYF. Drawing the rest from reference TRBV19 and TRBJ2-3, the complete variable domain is DGGITQSPKYLFRKEGQNVTLSCEQNLNHDAMYWYRQDPGQGLRLIYYSQIVNDFQKGDIAEGYSVSREKKESFPLTVTSAQKNPTAFYLCASSSRGTSGPSTDTQYFGPGTRLTVL.